These 21 T cell receptor beta chains were sequenced from one sample in a study of blood T cell repertoires in COVID-19. Sequencing was performed with immunoSEQ multiplex PCR; in TCRdb, only in-frame clones are kept and a portion is missing. The repertoire includes more than 70,000 clones, approximately 90% of them detected once, and 0.75% to 0.8% sits in the top ten. The source material was peripheral blood. These receptors all stem from a woman aged 80 or over with acute or convalescent COVID-19.

This sequence joins TRBV28 and TRBJ2-4; TRBD1 aligns across 8 bases. Germline V CDR1 and CDR2: MDHEN, SYDVKM. The CDR3 is 16 residues long. V trimming: 4 bases; J trimming: 0 bases; junction bases outside the gene matches: 5. The chain's CDR3 is CASSSPGQVAKNIQYF. The CDR3 coding sequence is TGTGCCAGCAGTTCCCCGGGACAGGTAGCCAAAAACATTCAGTACTTC.

The J gene is TRBJ2-6, the V gene TRBV27; TRBD1 is a possible D gene (6 bases). Trimming cost V 0 bases and J 0 bases, with 12 bases left between them. CDR3 size: 18 residues. Germline CDR1 reads MNHEY; CDR2 reads SMNVEV (reference sequence). The CDR3 protein is CASSLSSRGTSGANVLTF. In nucleotides, the CDR3 is TGTGCCAGCAGTTTATCCTCCAGGGGCACCTCTGGGGCCAACGTCCTGACTTTC.

CDR3 in DNA: TGTGCCAGCAGCGGCCGACTAGCGGGAGTCTACGAGACCCAGTACTTC. Encoded protein: CASSGRLAGVYETQYF. The chain uses TRBV9 and TRBJ2-5; 12 nucleotides match TRBD2. CDR3 size: 16 residues. J was trimmed by 5 bases and V by 3 bases; bases with no gene match: 8. CDR1 and CDR2 from the germline V gene are SGDLS and YYNGEE. Full variable domain (rest looked up from reference TRBV9 and TRBJ2-5): DSGVTQTPKHLITATGQRVTLRCSPRSGDLSVYWYQQSLDQGLQFLIQYYNGEERAKGNILERFSAQQFPDLHSELNLSSLELGDSALYFCASSGRLAGVYETQYFGPGTRLLVL.

CDR3 in DNA: TGTGCCACCCAGGGGGCACTCGTGGAGCCCCTCCACTTT. Amino acids: CATQGALVEPLHF. The chain combines TRBV19 with TRBJ1-6; TRBD1 matches at 8 bases. The CDR3 totals 13 residues. Germline trimming cut 10 bases from V and 13 bases from J; bases unmatched to any gene: 12. CDR1 LNHDA and CDR2 SQIVND come from the germline V gene (reference sequence).

This clone was observed a single time. The chain uses TRBV6-5 and TRBJ2-2, with D uncertain. V was cut by 7 bases and J by 7 bases, with 19 bases left in between. This CDR3 is 15 amino acids long. The V gene's germline CDR1 is MNHEY and CDR2 SVGAGI. The CDR3: CASTGTRISGGELFF. The CDR3 nucleotides read TGTGCCAGCACCGGAACGCGGATCAGTGGCGGGGAGCTGTTTTTT.

The chain has TRBV5-1 and TRBJ2-7; 7 bases agree with TRBD1. The ends lost 4 bases at V and 2 bases at J; junction bases unmatched: 9. This CDR3 is built from 15 residues. The V gene's germline CDR1 is SGHRS and CDR2 YFSETQ. This chain's CDR3 is CASSTFPGQTYEQYF. Here the CDR3 DNA reads TGCGCCAGCAGCACTTTTCCGGGACAGACCTACGAGCAGTACTTC.

The V gene is TRBV6-2 or TRBV6-3, the J gene TRBJ1-1; 8 bases are shared with TRBD1. Trimming cost V 6 bases and J 2 bases; bases outside gene matches: 11. This CDR3 comprises 16 residues. In germline, CDR1 is MNHEY, CDR2 SVGEGT. The CDR3 loop is CASSLPPGQANTEAFF. CDR3 nucleotides: TGTGCCAGCAGCTTACCTCCGGGACAGGCAAACACTGAAGCTTTCTTT.

The CDR3 region is CASKRKGLASGDEQYF. The CDR3 nucleotides read TGCGCCAGCAAGAGGAAGGGCCTAGCGTCGGGGGACGAGCAGTACTTC. The chain couples TRBV10-2 to TRBJ2-7; D is possibly TRBD2 (6 bases). Per germline, CDR1 WSHSY and CDR2 SAAADI. The CDR3 runs 16 residues. Trimming took 7 bases from V and 5 from J, leaving 24 bases between them.

Comment on this clone: A much bigger clone sits one base away, suggesting this may be a read error. The chain is built from TRBV6-5 and TRBJ1-2; D perhaps matches TRBD1 (6 bases). CDR1 is MNHEY and CDR2 is SVGAGI in the germline V gene. This CDR3 is built from 12 residues. Trimming took 5 bases from V and 7 from J, leaving 11 bases between them. The CDR3 here is CASSNREGGYTF. CDR3 nucleotides: TGTGCCAGCAGTAACAGGGAAGGTGGCTACACCTTC.

The chain uses TRBV5-1 and TRBJ2-3; possibly TRBD2 for D (6 bases). The germline V gene has CDR1 SGHRS and CDR2 YFSETQ. The CDR3 loop spans 14 amino acids. Trimming took off 0 bases at V and 4 bases at J, with 9 bases between the two ends. CDR3 DNA sequence: TGCGCCAGCAGCTTGGCCGGGACTTCAGATACGCAGTATTTT. It specifies CASSLAGTSDTQYF. Based on the CDR3 plus reference TRBV5-1 and TRBJ2-3, the full variable domain is KAGVTQTPRYLIKTRGQQVTLSCSPISGHRSVSWYQQTPGQGLQFLFEYFSETQRNKGNFPGRFSGRQFSNSRSEMNVSTLELGDSALYLCASSLAGTSDTQYFGPGTRLTVL.

This chain links TRBV5-1 with TRBJ1-1; 10 nucleotides agree with TRBD1. Trimming at V came to 3 bases and at J to 8 bases, leaving 7 bases not matched to a gene. The CDR3 is 14 amino acids. Per the germline V gene, CDR1 is SGHRS and CDR2 is YFSETQ. The chain's CDR3 is CASSSGQGYGEAFF. CDR3 DNA: TGCGCCAGCAGCTCGGGACAGGGGTATGGGGAAGCTTTCTTT. The full variable domain, completed using reference TRBV5-1 and TRBJ1-1, is KAGVTQTPRYLIKTRGQQVTLSCSPISGHRSVSWYQQTPGQGLQFLFEYFSETQRNKGNFPGRFSGRQFSNSRSEMNVSTLELGDSALYLCASSSGQGYGEAFFGQGTRLTVV.

This clone was seen only once. The chain links TRBV5-5 to TRBJ1-1; D ambiguous. Trimming stripped 2 bases from V and 0 bases from J, with 14 bases between. The CDR3 has 16 amino acids. The V gene's germline CDR1 is SGHKS and CDR2 YYEKEE (reference sequence). The CDR3, as DNA: TGTGCCAGCAGCTTACTCCCTCATGAAATGAACACTGAAGCTTTCTTT. It yields the protein CASSLLPHEMNTEAFF.

The J gene is TRBJ1-4, the V gene TRBV4-1, with 7 bases identical to TRBD1. The CDR3 covers 17 residues. Germline V gives CDR1 MGHRA, CDR2 YSYEKL. Losses at the gene ends were 2 bases for V and 0 bases for J; bases not matched to a gene: 6. Written as DNA, the CDR3 is TGCGCCAGCAGCCAACAGGGGGAGGCCGCAACTAATGAAAAACTGTTTTTT. Amino acids: CASSQQGEAATNEKLFF.

The chain recombines TRBV28 with TRBJ1-2; D is unresolved. V lost 5 bases, J lost 4 bases, and 11 bases lay in between. This CDR3 region has 13 residues. CDR1 is MDHEN, CDR2 SYDVKM, per germline. The DNA of the CDR3 is TGTGCCAGCAGTGACTCCCCGCCCTATGGCTACACCTTC. Its translation is CASSDSPPYGYTF.

This clone was observed once. V and J are TRBV15 and TRBJ1-2; the D gene is possibly TRBD1 (5 bases). This CDR3 region has 13 residues. V dropped 6 bases and J dropped 4 bases, with 12 bases sitting between them. Germline CDR1 LNHNV, CDR2 YYDKDF (reference sequence). DNA for the CDR3: TGTGCCACCAGTAAAGGGGCCAGCTATGGCTACACCTTC. Encoded protein: CATSKGASYGYTF.

The chain carries TRBV7-9 and TRBJ2-2; D is perhaps TRBD2 (5 bases). V shed 5 bases and J shed 5 bases, with 21 bases lying between them. Per the germline V gene, CDR1 is SEHNR and CDR2 is FQNEAQ (reference sequence). CDR3 length: 17 residues. This CDR3 reads CASSPQLDSRVTGELFF. CDR3 sequence (DNA): TGTGCCAGCAGCCCGCAATTAGATTCGAGGGTAACCGGGGAGCTGTTTTTT.

This rearrangement joins TRBV5-5 to TRBJ2-5, with D possibly being TRBD2 (7 bases). This CDR3 contains 15 residues. CDR1 is SGHKS and CDR2 is YYEKEE in the germline V gene (reference sequence). The germline V and J ends were trimmed by 5 bases and 5 bases, with 19 bases remaining between them. Here the CDR3 reads CASRESPGGRETQYF. DNA of the CDR3: TGTGCCAGCAGAGAGAGTCCCGGGGGGCGGGAGACCCAGTACTTC.

J is TRBJ1-1 and V is TRBV15; 8 nucleotides agree with TRBD1. Trimming removed 1 base from V and 1 base from J; junction bases left unmatched: 8. Germline CDR1 and CDR2: LNHNV and YYDKDF (reference sequence). The CDR3 loop spans 17 amino acids. The CDR3 region is CATSRVAGGARNTEAFF. CDR3 nucleotides: TGTGCCACCAGCAGAGTGGCAGGGGGCGCTAGGAACACTGAAGCTTTCTTT.

This rearrangement joins TRBV11-2 to TRBJ2-4; D unresolved. Trimming removed 1 base from V and 12 bases from J, with 13 bases in between. The CDR3 loop spans 13 amino acids. Germline V gene lookup returns CDR1 SGHAT and CDR2 FQNNGV. The CDR3 nucleotides are TGTGCCAGCAGCTTAGTATTTCCAGGTCCTCAGTACTTC. Encoded protein: CASSLVFPGPQYF.

The chain employs TRBV18 and TRBJ2-7, with 12 nucleotides matching TRBD1. The V gene's germline CDR1 is KGHSH and CDR2 LQKENI. V dropped 5 bases and J dropped 5; count of bases not matched to a gene: 4. The CDR3 totals 14 residues. This CDR3 is CASSAGTGGHEQYF. The CDR3 bases are TGTGCCAGCTCAGCCGGGACAGGGGGCCACGAGCAGTACTTC.

As regards this clone: At one boundary the junction diverges from the germline segment, which might be a read error. The J gene is TRBJ2-7, the V gene TRBV7-9, with a tentative D call TRBD1 (6 bases). The CDR3 is made up of 12 amino acids. CDR1 is SEHNR, CDR2 FQNEAQ, per germline (reference sequence). The CDR3 spells CASSNTGKRTDF. CDR3 DNA sequence: TGTGCCAGCAGCAACACAGGGAAACGGACGGACTTC.